This T cell receptor beta chain was sequenced in a study of blood T cell repertoires in COVID-19. The wider study: Spain, Italy and the United States supplied samples that represented acute and convalescent COVID-19.

In the original workflow: Amplified reference gene primers provided the basis for estimating nucleated cell counts. Assay used: immunoSEQ multiplex PCR; TCRdb lists only in-frame clones, some missing. V and J calls and clone size are those listed in that table; D and trimming were worked out from the DNA. Of 310,000 or so clones in the sample, around 85% are singletons; the top ten hold about 2.2%. Germline CDR1 SGDLS, CDR2 YYNGEE. The CDR3 loop spans 15 amino acids. The V and J ends lost 1 base and 3 bases respectively, with 11 bases between them. The chain joins TRBV9 to TRBJ1-5; weak D call: TRBD1 (5 bases). Sequencing input: peripheral blood. The receptor was derived from a woman aged 30 to 39 who had recovered from COVID-19. CDR3: CASSVFDSTNQPQHF. The CDR3 nucleotides are TGTGCCAGCAGCGTATTCGACAGCACCAATCAGCCCCAGCATTTT.